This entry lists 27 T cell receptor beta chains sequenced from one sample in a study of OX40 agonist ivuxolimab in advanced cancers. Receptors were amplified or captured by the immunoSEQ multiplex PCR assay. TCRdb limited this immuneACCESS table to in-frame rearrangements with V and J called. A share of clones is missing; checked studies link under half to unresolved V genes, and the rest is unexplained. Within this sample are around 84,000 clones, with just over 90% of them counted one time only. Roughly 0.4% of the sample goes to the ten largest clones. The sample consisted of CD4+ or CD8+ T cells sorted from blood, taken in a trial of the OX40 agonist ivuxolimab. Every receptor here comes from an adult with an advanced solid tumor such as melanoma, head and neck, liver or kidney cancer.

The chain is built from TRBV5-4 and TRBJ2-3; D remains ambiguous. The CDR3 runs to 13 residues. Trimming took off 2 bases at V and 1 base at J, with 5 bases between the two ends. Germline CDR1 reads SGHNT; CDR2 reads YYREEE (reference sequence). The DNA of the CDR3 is TGTGCCAGCAGCTTAAGGGGCACAGATACGCAGTATTTT. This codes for CASSLRGTDTQYF.

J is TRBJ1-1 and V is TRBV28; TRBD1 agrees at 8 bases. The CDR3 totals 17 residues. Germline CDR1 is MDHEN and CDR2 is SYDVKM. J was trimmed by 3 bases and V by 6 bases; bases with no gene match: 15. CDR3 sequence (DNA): TGTGCCAGCAGCCGAATCCGCTGGACAGGGATCGACACTGAAGCTTTCTTT. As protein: CASSRIRWTGIDTEAFF.

The CDR3 DNA is TGTGCCAGCAGCTACGGGCAGGAGATCTATGGCTACACCTTC. Protein product: CASSYGQEIYGYTF. The rearrangement links TRBV11-3 to TRBJ1-2; no clear D. Germline values: CDR1 SGHNT, CDR2 YENEEA. Trimming took 4 bases from V and 4 from J, leaving 13 bases between them. This CDR3 is 14 amino acids long.

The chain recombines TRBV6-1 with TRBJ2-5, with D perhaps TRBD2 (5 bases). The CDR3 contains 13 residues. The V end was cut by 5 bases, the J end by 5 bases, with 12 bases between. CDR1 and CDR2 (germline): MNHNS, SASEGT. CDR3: CASSLFRGETQYF. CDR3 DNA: TGTGCCAGCAGTCTTTTCCGAGGGGAGACCCAGTACTTC.

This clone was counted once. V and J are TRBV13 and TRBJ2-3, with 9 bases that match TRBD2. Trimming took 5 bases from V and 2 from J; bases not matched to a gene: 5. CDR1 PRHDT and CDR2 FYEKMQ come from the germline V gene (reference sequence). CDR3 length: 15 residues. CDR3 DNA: TGTGCCAGCAGCCGACTAGCGGTAAACACAGATACGCAGTATTTT. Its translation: CASSRLAVNTDTQYF.

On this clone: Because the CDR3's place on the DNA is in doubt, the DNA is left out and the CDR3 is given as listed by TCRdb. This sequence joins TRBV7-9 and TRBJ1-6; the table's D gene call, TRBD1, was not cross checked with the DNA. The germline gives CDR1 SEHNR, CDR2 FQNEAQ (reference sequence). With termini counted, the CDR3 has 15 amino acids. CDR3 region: CASSRFGPGDSPLHF.

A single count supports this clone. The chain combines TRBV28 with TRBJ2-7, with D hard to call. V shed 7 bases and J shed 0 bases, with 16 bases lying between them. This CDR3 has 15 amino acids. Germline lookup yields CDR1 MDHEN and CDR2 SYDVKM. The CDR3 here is CASKSEMGYSYEQYF. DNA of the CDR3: TGTGCCAGCAAATCCGAAATGGGGTACTCCTACGAGCAGTACTTC.

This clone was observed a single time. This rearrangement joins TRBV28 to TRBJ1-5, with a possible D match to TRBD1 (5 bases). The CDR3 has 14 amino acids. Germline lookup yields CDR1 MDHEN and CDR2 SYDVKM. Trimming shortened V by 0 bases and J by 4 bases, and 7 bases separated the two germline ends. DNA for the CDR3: TGTGCCAGCAGTTTATGGGACACAAATCAGCCCCAGCATTTT. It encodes CASSLWDTNQPQHF.

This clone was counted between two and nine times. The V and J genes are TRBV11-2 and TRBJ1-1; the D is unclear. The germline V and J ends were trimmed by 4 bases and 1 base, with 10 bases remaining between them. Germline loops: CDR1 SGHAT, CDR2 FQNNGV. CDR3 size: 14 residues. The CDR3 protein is CASSSGFSNTEAFF. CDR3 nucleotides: TGTGCCAGCAGCTCAGGTTTTTCGAACACTGAAGCTTTCTTT.

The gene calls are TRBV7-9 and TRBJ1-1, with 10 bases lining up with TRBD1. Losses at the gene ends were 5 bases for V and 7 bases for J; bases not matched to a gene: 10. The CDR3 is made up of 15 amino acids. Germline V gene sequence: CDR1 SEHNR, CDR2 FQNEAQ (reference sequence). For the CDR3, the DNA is TGTGCCAGCAGCCAGACGGGACAGGGGTTGGATGAAGCTTTCTTT. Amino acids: CASSQTGQGLDEAFF. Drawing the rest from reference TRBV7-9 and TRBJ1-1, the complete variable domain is DTGVSQNPRHKITKRGQNVTFRCDPISEHNRLYWYRQTLGQGPEFLTYFQNEAQLEKSRLLSDRFSAERPKGSFSTLEIQRTEQGDSAMYLCASSQTGQGLDEAFFGQGTRLTVV.

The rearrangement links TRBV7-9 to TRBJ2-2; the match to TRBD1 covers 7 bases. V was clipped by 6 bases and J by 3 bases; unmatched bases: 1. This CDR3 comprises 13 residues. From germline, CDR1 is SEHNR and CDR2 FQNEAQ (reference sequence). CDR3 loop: CASSRGHTGELFF. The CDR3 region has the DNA TGTGCCAGCAGTAGGGGGCACACCGGGGAGCTGTTTTTT.

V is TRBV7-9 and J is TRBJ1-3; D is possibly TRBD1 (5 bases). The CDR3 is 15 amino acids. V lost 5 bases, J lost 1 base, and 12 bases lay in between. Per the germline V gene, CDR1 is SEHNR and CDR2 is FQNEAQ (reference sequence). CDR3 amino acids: CASSPSGRSGNTIYF. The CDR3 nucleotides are TGTGCCAGCAGCCCATCGGGACGATCTGGAAACACCATATATTTT.

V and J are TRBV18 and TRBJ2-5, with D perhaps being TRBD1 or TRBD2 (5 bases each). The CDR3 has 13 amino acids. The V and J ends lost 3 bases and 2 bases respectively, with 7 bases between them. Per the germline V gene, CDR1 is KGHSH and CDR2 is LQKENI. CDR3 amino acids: CASSPGAQETQYF. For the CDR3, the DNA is TGTGCCAGCTCACCCGGGGCACAAGAGACCCAGTACTTC.

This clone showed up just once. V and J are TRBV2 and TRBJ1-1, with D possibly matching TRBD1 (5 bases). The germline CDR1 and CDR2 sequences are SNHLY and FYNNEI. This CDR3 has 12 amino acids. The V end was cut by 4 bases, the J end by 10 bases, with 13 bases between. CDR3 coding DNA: TGTGCCAGCAGTGTACAGGAACTCGCAGCTTTCTTT. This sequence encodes CASSVQELAAFF.

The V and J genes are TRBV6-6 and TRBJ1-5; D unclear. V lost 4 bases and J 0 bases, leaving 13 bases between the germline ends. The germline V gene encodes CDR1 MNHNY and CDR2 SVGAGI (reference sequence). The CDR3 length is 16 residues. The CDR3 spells CASSSRTVYSNQPQHF. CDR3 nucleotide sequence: TGTGCCAGCAGTTCCCGGACGGTGTATAGCAATCAGCCCCAGCATTTT.

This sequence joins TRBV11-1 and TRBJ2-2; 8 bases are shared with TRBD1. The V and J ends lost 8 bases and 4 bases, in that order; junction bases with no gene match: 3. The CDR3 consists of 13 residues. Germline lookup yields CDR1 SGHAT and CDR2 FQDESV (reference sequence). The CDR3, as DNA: TGTGCCAGCCGACAGGGGAGCACCGGGGAGCTGTTTTTT. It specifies CASRQGSTGELFF.

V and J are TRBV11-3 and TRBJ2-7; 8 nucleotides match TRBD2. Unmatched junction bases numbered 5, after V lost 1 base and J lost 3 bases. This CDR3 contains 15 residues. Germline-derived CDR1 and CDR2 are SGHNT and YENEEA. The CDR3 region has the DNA TGTGCCAGCAGCTTAGCTTCGCGGGGGGTCTACGAGCAGTACTTC. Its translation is CASSLASRGVYEQYF.

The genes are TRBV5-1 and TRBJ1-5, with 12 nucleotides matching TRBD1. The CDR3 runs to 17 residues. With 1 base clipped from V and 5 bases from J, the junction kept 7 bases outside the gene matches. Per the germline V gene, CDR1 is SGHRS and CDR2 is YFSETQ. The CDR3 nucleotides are TGCGCCAGCAGCTTGATTCCGGGACAGGGGGCCGATCAGCCCCAGCATTTT. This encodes CASSLIPGQGADQPQHF.

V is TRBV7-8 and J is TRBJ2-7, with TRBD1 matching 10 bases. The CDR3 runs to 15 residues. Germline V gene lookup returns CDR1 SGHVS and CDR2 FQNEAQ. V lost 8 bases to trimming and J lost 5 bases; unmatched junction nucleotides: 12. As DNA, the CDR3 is TGTGCCAGCGACTTTGGGGGACAGGGGTATCACGAGCAGTACTTC. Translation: CASDFGGQGYHEQYF.

CDR3 loop: CASSPSWGPPGGTEAFF. CDR3 bases: TGTGCCAGCTCACCCTCCTGGGGTCCTCCCGGTGGGACTGAAGCTTTCTTT. The V and J genes are TRBV18 and TRBJ1-1, with no clear D. The CDR3 spans 17 residues. V was cut by 3 bases and J by 5 bases, with 22 bases left in between. The germline V gene has CDR1 KGHSH and CDR2 LQKENI.

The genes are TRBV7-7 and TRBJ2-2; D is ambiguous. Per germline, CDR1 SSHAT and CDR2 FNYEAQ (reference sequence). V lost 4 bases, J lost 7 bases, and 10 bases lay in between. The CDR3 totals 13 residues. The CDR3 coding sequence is TGTGCCAGCAGCTCTCGAATCGACGGGGAGCTGTTTTTT. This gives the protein CASSSRIDGELFF.

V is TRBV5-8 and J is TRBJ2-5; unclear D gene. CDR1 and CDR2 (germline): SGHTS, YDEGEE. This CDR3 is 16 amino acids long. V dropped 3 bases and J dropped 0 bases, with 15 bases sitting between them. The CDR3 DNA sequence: TGTGCCAGCAGCTCTCGCATATACCCGTACCAAGAGACCCAGTACTTC. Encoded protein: CASSSRIYPYQETQYF.

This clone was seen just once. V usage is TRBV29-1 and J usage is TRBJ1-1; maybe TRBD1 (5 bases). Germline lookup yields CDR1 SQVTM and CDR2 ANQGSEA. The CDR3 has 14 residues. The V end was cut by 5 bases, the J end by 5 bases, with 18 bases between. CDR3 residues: CSVFGVTGGTEAFF. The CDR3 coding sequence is TGCAGCGTTTTTGGGGTAACGGGGGGAACTGAAGCTTTCTTT.

CDR3 nucleotide sequence: TGTGCCTTAGGGAGGGGCCCCTGGGATGAGCAGTTCTTC. Protein sequence: CALGRGPWDEQFF. The chain couples TRBV30 to TRBJ2-1, with 7 bases that match TRBD2. Germline assignment: CDR1 GTSNPN and CDR2 SVGIG (reference sequence). V dropped 7 bases and J dropped 8; count of bases not matched to a gene: 11. The CDR3 consists of 13 residues.

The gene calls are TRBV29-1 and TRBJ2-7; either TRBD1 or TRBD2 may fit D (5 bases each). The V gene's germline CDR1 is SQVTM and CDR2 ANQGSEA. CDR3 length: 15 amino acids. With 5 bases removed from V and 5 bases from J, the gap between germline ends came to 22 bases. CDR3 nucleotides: TGCAGCGTTTTCCGGACAAAGGCCACCGGGGACGAGCAGTACTTC. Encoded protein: CSVFRTKATGDEQYF.

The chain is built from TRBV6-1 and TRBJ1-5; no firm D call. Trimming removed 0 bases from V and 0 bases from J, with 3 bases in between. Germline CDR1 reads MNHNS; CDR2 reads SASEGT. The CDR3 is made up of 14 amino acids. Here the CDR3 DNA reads TGTGCCAGCAGTGAAGCGCATAGCAATCAGCCCCAGCATTTT. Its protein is CASSEAHSNQPQHF.

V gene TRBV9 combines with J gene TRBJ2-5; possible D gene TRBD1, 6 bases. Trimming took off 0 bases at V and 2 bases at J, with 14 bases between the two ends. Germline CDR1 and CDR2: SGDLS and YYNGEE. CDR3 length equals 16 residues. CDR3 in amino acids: CASSVGSMGTQETQYF. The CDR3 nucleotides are TGTGCCAGCAGCGTAGGATCCATGGGGACACAAGAGACCCAGTACTTC.